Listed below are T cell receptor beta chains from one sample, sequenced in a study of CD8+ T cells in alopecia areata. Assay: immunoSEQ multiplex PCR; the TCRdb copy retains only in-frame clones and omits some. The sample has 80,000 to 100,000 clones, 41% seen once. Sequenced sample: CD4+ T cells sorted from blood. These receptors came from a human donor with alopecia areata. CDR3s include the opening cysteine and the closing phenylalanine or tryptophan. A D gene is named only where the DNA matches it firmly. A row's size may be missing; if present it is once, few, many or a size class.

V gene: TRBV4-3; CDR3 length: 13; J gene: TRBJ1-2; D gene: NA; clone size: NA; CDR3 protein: CASSQVQGYGYTF; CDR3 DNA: TGCGCCAGCAGCCAAGTGCAGGGGTATGGCTACACCTTC
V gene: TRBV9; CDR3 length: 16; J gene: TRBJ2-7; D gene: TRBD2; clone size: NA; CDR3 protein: CASSVAFLRGGCEQYF; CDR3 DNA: TGTGCCAGCAGCGTAGCTTTTCTACGGGGGGGCTGCGAGCAGTACTTC
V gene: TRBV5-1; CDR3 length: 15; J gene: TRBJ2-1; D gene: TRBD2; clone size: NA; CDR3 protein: CASSLGLAGGNEQFF; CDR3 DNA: TGCGCCAGCAGCTTAGGACTAGCGGGTGGCAATGAGCAGTTCTTC
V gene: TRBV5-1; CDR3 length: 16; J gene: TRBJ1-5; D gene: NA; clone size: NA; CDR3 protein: CASSLEGQGGNQPQHF; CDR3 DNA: TGCGCCAGCAGCTTGGAGGGGCAGGGTGGCAATCAGCCCCAGCATTTT
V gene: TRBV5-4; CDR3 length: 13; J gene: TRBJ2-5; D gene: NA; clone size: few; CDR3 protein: CASSLDIQETQYF; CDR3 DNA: TGTGCCAGCAGCTTGGACATCCAAGAGACCCAGTACTTC
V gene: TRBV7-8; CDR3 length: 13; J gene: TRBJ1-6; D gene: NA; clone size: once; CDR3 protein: CASSSVSGSPLHF; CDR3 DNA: TGTGCCAGCAGCTCAGTTTCGGGGTCACCCCTCCACTTT
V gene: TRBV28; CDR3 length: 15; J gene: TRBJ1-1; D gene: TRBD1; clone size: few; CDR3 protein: CASSSSGTGRTEAFF; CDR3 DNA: TGTGCCAGCAGTTCGTCCGGGACAGGGAGGACTGAAGCTTTCTTT
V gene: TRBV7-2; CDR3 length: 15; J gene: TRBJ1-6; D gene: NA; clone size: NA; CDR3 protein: CASSLALGVDSPLHF; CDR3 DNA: TGTGCCAGCAGCTTGGCGCTTGGGGTTGATTCACCCCTCCACTTT
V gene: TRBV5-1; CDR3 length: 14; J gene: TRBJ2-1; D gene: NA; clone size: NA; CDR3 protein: CASSLVTANNEQFF; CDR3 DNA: TGCGCCAGCAGCTTGGTGACGGCGAACAATGAGCAGTTCTTC
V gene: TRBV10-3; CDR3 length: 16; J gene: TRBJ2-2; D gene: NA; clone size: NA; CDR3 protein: CAISELAPKGTGELFF; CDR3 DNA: TGTGCCATCAGTGAGCTAGCTCCTAAGGGCACCGGGGAGCTGTTTTTT
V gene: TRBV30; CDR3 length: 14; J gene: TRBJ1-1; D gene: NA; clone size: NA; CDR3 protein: CAWSWDPSSTEAFF; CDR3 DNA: TGTGCCTGGAGTTGGGACCCCTCAAGCACTGAAGCTTTCTTT
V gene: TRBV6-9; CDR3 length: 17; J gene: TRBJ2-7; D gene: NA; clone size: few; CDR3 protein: CASSSGQDHPSSYEQYF; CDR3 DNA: TGTGCCAGCAGTTCCGGGCAGGACCATCCGAGCTCCTACGAGCAGTACTTC
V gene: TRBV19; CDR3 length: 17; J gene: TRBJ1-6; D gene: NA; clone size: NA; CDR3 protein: CASSIRTAEGVHSPLHF; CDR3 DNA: TGTGCCAGTAGTATCCGGACAGCGGAGGGGGTACACTCACCCCTCCACTTT
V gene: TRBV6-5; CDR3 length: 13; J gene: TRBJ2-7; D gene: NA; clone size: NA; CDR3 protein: CASSRQSSYEQYF; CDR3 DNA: TGTGCCAGCAGCCGACAGAGCTCCTACGAGCAGTACTTC
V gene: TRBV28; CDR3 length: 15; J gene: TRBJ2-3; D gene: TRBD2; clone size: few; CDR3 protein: CASSSRTRPADTQYF; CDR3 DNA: TGTGCCAGCAGTTCGAGGACTAGACCAGCAGATACGCAGTATTTT
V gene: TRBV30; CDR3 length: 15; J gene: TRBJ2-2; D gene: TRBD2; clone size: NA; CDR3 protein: CAWLAGETGTGELFF; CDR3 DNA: TGTGCCTGGTTAGCGGGAGAGACGGGCACCGGGGAGCTGTTTTTT
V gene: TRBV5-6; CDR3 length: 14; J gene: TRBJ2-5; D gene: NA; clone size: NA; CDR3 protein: CASSLGSTGETQYF; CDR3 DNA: TGTGCCAGCAGCTTGGGATCCACCGGAGAGACCCAGTACTTC
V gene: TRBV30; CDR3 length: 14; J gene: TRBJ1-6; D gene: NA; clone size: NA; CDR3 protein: CAWSLLQGNSPLHF; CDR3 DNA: TGTGCCTGGAGCCTCCTGCAGGGTAATTCACCCCTCCACTTT
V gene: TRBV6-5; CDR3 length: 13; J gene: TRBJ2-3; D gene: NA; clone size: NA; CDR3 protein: CASSLLGTDTQYF; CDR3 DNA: TGTGCCAGCAGTTTACTGGGAACAGATACGCAGTATTTT
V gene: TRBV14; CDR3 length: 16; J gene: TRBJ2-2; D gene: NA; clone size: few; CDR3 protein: CASSQDNFRQTGELFF; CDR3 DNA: TGTGCCAGCAGCCAAGATAATTTTCGGCAGACCGGGGAGCTGTTTTTT
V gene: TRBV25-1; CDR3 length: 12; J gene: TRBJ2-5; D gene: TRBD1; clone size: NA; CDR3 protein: CASSATGGTQYF; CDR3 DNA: TGTGCCAGCAGTGCTACAGGGGGGACCCAGTACTTC
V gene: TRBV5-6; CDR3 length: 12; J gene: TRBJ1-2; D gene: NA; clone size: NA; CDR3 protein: CASSFSQDGYTF; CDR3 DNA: TGTGCCAGCAGCTTTAGTCAGGATGGCTACACCTTC
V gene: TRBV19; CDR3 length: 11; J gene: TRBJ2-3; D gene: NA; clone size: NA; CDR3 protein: CASKAGDTQYF; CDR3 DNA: TGTGCCAGTAAGGCCGGAGATACGCAGTATTTT
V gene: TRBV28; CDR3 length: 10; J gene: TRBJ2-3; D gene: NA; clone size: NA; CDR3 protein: CASRGDTQYF; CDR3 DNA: TGTGCCAGCAGAGGGGATACGCAGTATTTT
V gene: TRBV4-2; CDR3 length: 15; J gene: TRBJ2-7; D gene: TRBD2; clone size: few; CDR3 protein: CASSPRSSGSYEQYF; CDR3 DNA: TGTGCCAGCAGCCCCCGGTCTAGCGGCTCCTACGAGCAGTACTTC
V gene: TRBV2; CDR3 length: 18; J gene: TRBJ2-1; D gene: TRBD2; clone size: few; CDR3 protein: CASSDYRLAGGSYNEQFF; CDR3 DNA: TGTGCCAGCAGTGATTATCGGCTAGCGGGAGGATCCTACAATGAGCAGTTCTTC
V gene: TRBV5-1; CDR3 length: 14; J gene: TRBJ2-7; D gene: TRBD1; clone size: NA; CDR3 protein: CASSLWTGAYEQYF; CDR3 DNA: TGCGCCAGCAGCTTGTGGACAGGGGCCTACGAGCAGTACTTC
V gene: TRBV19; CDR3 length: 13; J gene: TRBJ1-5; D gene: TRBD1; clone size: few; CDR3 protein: CASGRGRVQPQHF; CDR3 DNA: TGTGCCAGTGGCAGGGGGCGAGTTCAGCCCCAGCATTTT
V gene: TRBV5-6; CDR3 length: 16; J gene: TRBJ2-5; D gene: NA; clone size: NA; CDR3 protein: CASSLSGQFYQETQYF; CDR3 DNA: TGTGCCAGCAGCTTGTCCGGACAGTTTTACCAAGAGACCCAGTACTTC
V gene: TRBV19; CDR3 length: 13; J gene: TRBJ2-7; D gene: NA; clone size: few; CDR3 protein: CASSQRQGYEQYF; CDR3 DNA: TGTGCCAGTAGTCAAAGGCAGGGATACGAGCAGTACTTC
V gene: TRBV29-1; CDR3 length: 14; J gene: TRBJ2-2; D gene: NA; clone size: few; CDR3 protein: CSLLLNGDTGELFF; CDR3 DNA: TGCAGCTTACTACTTAACGGGGACACCGGGGAGCTGTTTTTT
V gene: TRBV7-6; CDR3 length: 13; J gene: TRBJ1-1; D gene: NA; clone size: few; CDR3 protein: CASSFAGITEAFF; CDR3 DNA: TGTGCCAGCAGCTTTGCGGGGATCACTGAAGCTTTCTTT
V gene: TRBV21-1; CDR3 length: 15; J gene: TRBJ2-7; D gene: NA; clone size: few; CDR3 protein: CASSKCTSGPYEQYF; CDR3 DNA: TGTGCCAGCAGCAAATGTACTAGCGGGCCGTACGAGCAGTACTTC